The rows below give T cell receptor beta chains drawn from one sample of a study of blood T cell repertoires in COVID-19. Libraries were prepared by immunoSEQ multiplex PCR; TCRdb keeps only in-frame clonotypes and omits some of them. This sample has roughly 450,000 clones, with less than 95% found just once. The sample consisted of PBMCs or T cells enriched from blood (not recorded which). The receptor source for this set is a young man who had recovered from COVID-19. Both conserved end residues are part of each CDR3. The D gene is left open where the match is weak. Expanded clones get a size class; other rows say once, few or many, or leave the size out.

J gene: TRBJ1-1
D gene: .
V gene: TRBV12-3/TRBV12-4
clone size: .
CDR3 protein: CASRSTVNTEAFF
CDR3 DNA: TGTGCCAGCAGGAGCACAGTGAACACTGAAGCTTTCTTT

J gene: TRBJ2-5
D gene: TRBD1
V gene: TRBV5-1
clone size: .
CDR3 protein: CASSWTGRQETQYF
CDR3 DNA: TGCGCCAGCAGCTGGACAGGGCGGCAAGAGACCCAGTACTTC

J gene: TRBJ2-2
D gene: .
V gene: TRBV7-3
clone size: .
CDR3 protein: CASSPFANTGELFF
CDR3 DNA: TGTGCCAGCAGTCCCTTCGCGAACACCGGGGAGCTGTTTTTT

J gene: TRBJ1-5
D gene: .
V gene: TRBV7-8
clone size: .
CDR3 protein: CASSSHAGGVKNQPQHF
CDR3 DNA: TGTGCCAGCAGCTCACACGCTGGGGGGGTGAAAAATCAGCCCCAGCATTTT

J gene: TRBJ2-3
D gene: TRBD2
V gene: TRBV4-2
clone size: .
CDR3 protein: CASSQDLSGTYTDTQYF
CDR3 DNA: TGTGCCAGCAGCCAAGATCTTAGCGGGACCTACACAGATACGCAGTATTTT

J gene: TRBJ1-1
D gene: .
V gene: TRBV5-1
clone size: .
CDR3 protein: CASSPRGGEAFF
CDR3 DNA: TGCGCCAGCAGCCCTCGGGGAGGTGAAGCTTTCTTT

J gene: TRBJ1-2
D gene: .
V gene: TRBV5-1
clone size: .
CDR3 protein: CASSQGSWGLNYGYTF
CDR3 DNA: TGCGCCAGCAGCCAAGGTAGTTGGGGGCTTAACTATGGCTACACCTTC

J gene: TRBJ1-4
D gene: TRBD1
V gene: TRBV11-2
clone size: .
CDR3 protein: CASSLRGDRGGEKLFF
CDR3 DNA: TGTGCCAGCAGCCTCAGGGGGGACAGGGGAGGTGAAAAACTGTTTTTT

J gene: TRBJ2-7
D gene: .
V gene: TRBV5-4
clone size: .
CDR3 protein: CASSLVGRDEQYF
CDR3 DNA: TGTGCCAGCAGCTTGGTAGGCCGGGACGAGCAGTACTTC

J gene: TRBJ1-1
D gene: .
V gene: TRBV28
clone size: few
CDR3 protein: CASSLSAQGGTEAFF
CDR3 DNA: TGTGCCAGCAGTTTATCCGCCCAGGGTGGCACTGAAGCTTTCTTT

J gene: TRBJ2-7
D gene: .
V gene: TRBV6-5
clone size: .
CDR3 protein: CASRRTGTIYEQYF
CDR3 DNA: TGTGCCAGCAGGCGAACAGGGACGATCTACGAGCAGTACTTC

J gene: TRBJ1-5
D gene: TRBD1
V gene: TRBV3-1/TRBV3-2
clone size: .
CDR3 protein: CASSQTGLDQPQHF
CDR3 DNA: TGTGCCAGCAGCCAGACAGGGTTGGATCAGCCCCAGCATTTT

J gene: TRBJ2-3
D gene: .
V gene: TRBV9
clone size: once
CDR3 protein: CASSVGSGLTDTQYF
CDR3 DNA: TGTGCCAGCAGCGTAGGGAGCGGTCTCACAGATACGCAGTATTTT

J gene: TRBJ1-2
D gene: TRBD1
V gene: TRBV7-9
clone size: .
CDR3 protein: CASSAPGTVHYGYTF
CDR3 DNA: TGTGCCAGCAGCGCGCCAGGGACAGTACACTATGGCTACACCTTC

J gene: TRBJ1-1
D gene: .
V gene: TRBV18
clone size: .
CDR3 protein: CASSPPQGNTEAFF
CDR3 DNA: TGTGCCAGCTCACCACCTCAGGGGAACACTGAAGCTTTCTTT

J gene: TRBJ2-3
D gene: TRBD1
V gene: TRBV6-5
clone size: once
CDR3 protein: CASSPGTGARGTQYF
CDR3 DNA: TGTGCCAGCAGTCCCGGGACAGGGGCCCGAGGTACGCAGTATTTT

J gene: TRBJ1-2
D gene: TRBD1
V gene: TRBV6-5
clone size: .
CDR3 protein: CASAPDRVNYGYTF
CDR3 DNA: TGTGCCAGCGCCCCGGACAGGGTTAACTATGGCTACACCTTC

J gene: TRBJ2-7
D gene: TRBD1
V gene: TRBV4-1
clone size: .
CDR3 protein: CASSQEGTGLEQYF
CDR3 DNA: TGCGCCAGCAGCCAAGAGGGGACAGGGCTCGAGCAGTACTTC

J gene: TRBJ1-1
D gene: TRBD1
V gene: TRBV5-4
clone size: once
CDR3 protein: CASSLGATGGNTEAFF
CDR3 DNA: TGTGCCAGCAGCTTGGGGGCGACAGGGGGGAACACTGAAGCTTTCTTT

J gene: TRBJ2-1
D gene: .
V gene: TRBV7-9
clone size: .
CDR3 protein: CASSPGMGGYNEQFF
CDR3 DNA: TGTGCCAGCAGCCCGGGGATGGGGGGTTACAATGAGCAGTTCTTC

J gene: TRBJ1-5
D gene: TRBD1
V gene: TRBV19
clone size: .
CDR3 protein: CASSGFRQGGNQPQHF
CDR3 DNA: TGTGCCAGTAGCGGATTCCGACAGGGCGGCAATCAGCCCCAGCATTTT

J gene: TRBJ2-2
D gene: .
V gene: TRBV27
clone size: .
CDR3 protein: CASSPTGTGELFF
CDR3 DNA: TGTGCCAGCAGCCCGACGGGGACAGGGGAGCTGTTTTTT

J gene: TRBJ1-1
D gene: .
V gene: TRBV7-3
clone size: .
CDR3 protein: CASSSGMNTEAFF
CDR3 DNA: TGTGCCAGCAGCTCAGGGATGAACACTGAAGCTTTCTTT

J gene: TRBJ1-3
D gene: .
V gene: TRBV7-8
clone size: .
CDR3 protein: CASSSRSDSGNTIYF
CDR3 DNA: TGTGCCAGCAGCTCCCGCTCAGACTCTGGAAACACCATATATTTT

J gene: TRBJ2-2
D gene: TRBD1
V gene: TRBV5-1
clone size: once
CDR3 protein: CASSRRQGSNTGELFF
CDR3 DNA: TGCGCCAGCAGCAGGCGACAGGGATCGAACACCGGGGAGCTGTTTTTT

J gene: TRBJ1-2
D gene: .
V gene: TRBV5-1
clone size: .
CDR3 protein: CASSSGQRFNYGYTF
CDR3 DNA: TGCGCCAGCAGCTCCGGACAGCGATTCAACTATGGCTACACCTTC

J gene: TRBJ1-3
D gene: TRBD1
V gene: TRBV7-9
clone size: few
CDR3 protein: CASSGTGSSGNTIYF
CDR3 DNA: TGTGCCAGTTCCGGGACAGGGAGCTCTGGAAACACCATATATTTT

J gene: TRBJ1-1
D gene: TRBD1
V gene: TRBV18
clone size: .
CDR3 protein: CASSPDRDLEAFF
CDR3 DNA: TGTGCCAGCTCACCAGACAGGGACCTTGAAGCTTTCTTT

J gene: TRBJ2-3
D gene: .
V gene: TRBV7-9
clone size: .
CDR3 protein: CASSSPGIGLPSTDTQYF
CDR3 DNA: TGTGCCAGCAGCTCTCCCGGGATCGGATTGCCTAGCACAGATACGCAGTATTTT

J gene: TRBJ1-4
D gene: .
V gene: TRBV6-5
clone size: .
CDR3 protein: CAGGGPYNEKLFF
CDR3 DNA: TGTGCCGGCGGGGGCCCTTACAATGAAAAACTGTTTTTT